This T cell receptor beta chain was captured in a study of early T cells in non-severe SARS-CoV-2 infection. Across the study: Chains stayed unpaired after sequencing of bulk RNA from unsorted whole blood.

There are 14 residues in the CDR3. Germline loops: CDR1 MNHEY, CDR2 SMNVEV (reference sequence). The ends lost 2 bases at V and 8 bases at J; junction bases unmatched: 6. This clonotype showed up many times. Each CDR3 protein is one row after TCRdb ran MiXCR on the 5' RACE reads. This table holds about 83,000 distinct CDR3 sequences, roughly 15% found once. The chain uses TRBV27 and TRBJ1-1; 9 bases match TRBD1. The sequenced sample was whole blood. The sequence derives from an adult who was a healthcare worker with PCR-confirmed SARS-CoV-2 infection or an uninfected control (not recorded which). In DNA, the CDR3 is TGTGCCAGCAGTTTACGGACAGGGGAACAGGAAGCTTTCTTT. Amino acids: CASSLRTGEQEAFF.